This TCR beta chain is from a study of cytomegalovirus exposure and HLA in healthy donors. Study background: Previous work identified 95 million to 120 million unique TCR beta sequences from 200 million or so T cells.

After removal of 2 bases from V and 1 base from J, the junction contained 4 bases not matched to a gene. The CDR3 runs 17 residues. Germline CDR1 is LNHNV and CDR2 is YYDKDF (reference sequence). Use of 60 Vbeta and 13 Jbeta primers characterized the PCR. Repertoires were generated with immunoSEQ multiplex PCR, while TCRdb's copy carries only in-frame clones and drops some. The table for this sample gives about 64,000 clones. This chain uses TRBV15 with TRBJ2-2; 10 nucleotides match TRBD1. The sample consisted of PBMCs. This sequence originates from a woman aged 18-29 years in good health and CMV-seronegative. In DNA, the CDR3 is TGTGCCACCAGCAGAACCGGGACAGGGGTGAACACCGGGGAGCTGTTTTTT. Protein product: CATSRTGTGVNTGELFF.